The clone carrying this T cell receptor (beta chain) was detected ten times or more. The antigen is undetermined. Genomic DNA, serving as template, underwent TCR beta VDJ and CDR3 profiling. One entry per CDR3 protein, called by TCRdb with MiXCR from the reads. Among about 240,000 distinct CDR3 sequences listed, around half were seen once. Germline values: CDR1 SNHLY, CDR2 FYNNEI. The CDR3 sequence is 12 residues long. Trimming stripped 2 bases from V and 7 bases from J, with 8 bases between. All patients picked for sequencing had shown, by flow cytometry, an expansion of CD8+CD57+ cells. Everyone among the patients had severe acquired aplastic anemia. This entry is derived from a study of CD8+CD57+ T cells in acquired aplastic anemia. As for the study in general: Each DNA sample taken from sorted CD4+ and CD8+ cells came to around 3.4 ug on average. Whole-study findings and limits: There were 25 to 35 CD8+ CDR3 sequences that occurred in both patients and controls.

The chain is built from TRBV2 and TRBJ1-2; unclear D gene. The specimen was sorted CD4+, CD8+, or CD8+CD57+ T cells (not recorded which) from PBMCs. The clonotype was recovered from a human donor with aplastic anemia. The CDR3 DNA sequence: TGTGCCAGCAGTGAACGAATGGCTGGCTACACCTTC. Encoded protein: CASSERMAGYTF.